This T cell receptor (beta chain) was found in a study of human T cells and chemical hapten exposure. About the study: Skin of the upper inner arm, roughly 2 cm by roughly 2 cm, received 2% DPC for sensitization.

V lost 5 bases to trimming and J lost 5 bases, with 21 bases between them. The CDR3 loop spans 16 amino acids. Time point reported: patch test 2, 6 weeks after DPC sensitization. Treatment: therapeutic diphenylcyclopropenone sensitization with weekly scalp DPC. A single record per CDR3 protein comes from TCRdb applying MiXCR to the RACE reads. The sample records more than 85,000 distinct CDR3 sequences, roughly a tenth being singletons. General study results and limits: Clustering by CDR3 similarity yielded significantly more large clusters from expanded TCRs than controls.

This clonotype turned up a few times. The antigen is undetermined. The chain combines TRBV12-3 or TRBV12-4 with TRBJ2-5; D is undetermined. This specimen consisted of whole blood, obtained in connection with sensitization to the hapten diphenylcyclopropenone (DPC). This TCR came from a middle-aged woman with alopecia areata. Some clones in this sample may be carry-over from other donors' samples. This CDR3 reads CASSTIVAMARETQYF. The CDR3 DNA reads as TGTGCCAGCAGTACAATAGTGGCTATGGCGAGGGAGACCCAGTACTTC.